These 10 T cell receptor beta chains share one sample of origin, sequenced in a study of blood T cell repertoires in COVID-19 (dated by TCRdb to the early 2020s). Receptor libraries were prepared by the immunoSEQ multiplex PCR assay. TCRdb provides this immuneACCESS table in a form limited to in-frame rearrangements. Some clones are lacking; in checked studies, under half of them reflect an unresolved V gene, and why the rest are absent is not known. For this sample there are some 100,000 clones; 80% to 90% appear just once. Roughly 8.1% of the sample is taken by the ten largest. Sequencing used peripheral blood. These receptors all stem from a woman between 65 and 79 years old with acute or convalescent COVID-19.

V gene TRBV28 combines with J gene TRBJ2-4; D not certain. The CDR3 runs 15 residues. Germline loops: CDR1 MDHEN, CDR2 SYDVKM. V was clipped by 8 bases and J by 0 bases, with 14 bases between them. CDR3 sequence reads: CASGDVILAKNIQYF. The DNA of the CDR3 is TGTGCCAGCGGAGATGTAATACTAGCCAAAAACATTCAGTACTTC.

V gene TRBV11-2 combines with J gene TRBJ1-2; D is perhaps TRBD1 (6 bases). The V gene's germline CDR1 is SGHAT and CDR2 FQNNGV. The CDR3 is made up of 16 amino acids. V lost 0 bases and J 7 bases, leaving 18 bases between the germline ends. CDR3 nucleotides: TGTGCCAGCAGCTTAGATGGACCCGCACAGGGAAGTGGCTACACCTTC. It encodes CASSLDGPAQGSGYTF.

The chain employs TRBV3-1 (or the pseudogene TRBV3-2) and TRBJ2-7; D uncertain. The CDR3 runs to 14 residues. Trimming removed 2 bases at V and 2 bases at J, with 10 bases between. Germline assignment: CDR1 LGHDT and CDR2 YNNKEL (reference sequence). The CDR3 protein is CASSQQFSTYEQYF. CDR3 DNA sequence: TGTGCCAGCAGCCAACAGTTTTCCACCTACGAGCAGTACTTC.

This chain uses TRBV5-8 with TRBJ2-7; 7 positions match TRBD1. Germline-derived CDR1 and CDR2 are SGHTS and YDEGEE. This CDR3 is 18 amino acids long. With 0 bases clipped from V and 2 bases from J, the junction kept 14 bases outside the gene matches. The CDR3 region is CASSLAPTGWGPTYEQYF. CDR3 bases: TGTGCCAGCAGCTTGGCCCCGACAGGGTGGGGACCTACCTACGAGCAGTACTTC.

In its sample, this clone was seen once. This rearrangement joins TRBV11-2 to TRBJ2-5, with 9 positions matching TRBD1. The CDR3 runs 13 residues. Germline CDR1 reads SGHAT; CDR2 reads FQNNGV. Trimming at V came to 5 bases and at J to 7 bases, leaving 5 bases not matched to a gene. The CDR3 reads CASSGQGRGTQYF. The CDR3 region has the DNA TGTGCCAGCAGCGGACAGGGGAGGGGGACCCAGTACTTC.

The V call is TRBV28, the J call TRBJ2-7, with 11 bases aligning to TRBD2. V lost 5 bases to trimming and J lost 7 bases; unmatched junction nucleotides: 13. Germline V gene lookup returns CDR1 MDHEN and CDR2 SYDVKM. The CDR3 loop spans 16 amino acids. CDR3 region: CASSPTGTSGLWEQYF. In DNA form, the CDR3 reads TGTGCCAGCAGTCCCACCGGGACTAGCGGTTTGTGGGAGCAGTACTTC.

This clone appeared once. The gene calls are TRBV10-3 and TRBJ2-5, with D perhaps matching TRBD2 (5 bases). Trimming cost V 6 bases and J 2 bases, with 13 bases left between them. CDR1 and CDR2 from the germline V gene are ENHRY and SYGVKD. CDR3 length: 14 residues. Written as DNA, the CDR3 is TGTGCCATCAGCCATGGACTCGAACAAGAGACCCAGTACTTC. Its protein is CAISHGLEQETQYF.

The V gene is TRBV27, the J gene TRBJ2-3; 10 bases agree with TRBD2. CDR1 MNHEY and CDR2 SMNVEV come from the germline V gene (reference sequence). V shed 2 bases and J 4 bases; nucleotides not matched to a gene: 9. The CDR3 loop spans 17 amino acids. The CDR3 nucleotides are TGTGCCAGCAGTTTAGACCCAAGCGGGAGGGCCTCAGATACGCAGTATTTT. As protein: CASSLDPSGRASDTQYF.

The chain is built from TRBV11-2 and TRBJ2-5; D is perhaps TRBD2 (5 bases). Trimming pared 2 bases from V and 5 bases from J, leaving 24 bases between. The CDR3 length is 18 residues. The germline gives CDR1 SGHAT, CDR2 FQNNGV. The CDR3 nucleotides are TGTGCCAGCAGCTTAAAAGGCGGGTGGGCAGGCTCTGGGGAGACCCAGTACTTC. Translated: CASSLKGGWAGSGETQYF.

The chain recombines TRBV5-1 with TRBJ1-3, with D possibly matching TRBD1 (6 bases). The CDR3 is made up of 16 amino acids. The germline V and J ends were trimmed by 5 bases and 1 base, with 16 bases remaining between them. From germline, CDR1 is SGHRS and CDR2 YFSETQ. The CDR3: CASSPDRFRSGNTIYF. The CDR3 nucleotides read TGCGCCAGCAGTCCAGACAGGTTTAGGTCTGGAAACACCATATATTTT.